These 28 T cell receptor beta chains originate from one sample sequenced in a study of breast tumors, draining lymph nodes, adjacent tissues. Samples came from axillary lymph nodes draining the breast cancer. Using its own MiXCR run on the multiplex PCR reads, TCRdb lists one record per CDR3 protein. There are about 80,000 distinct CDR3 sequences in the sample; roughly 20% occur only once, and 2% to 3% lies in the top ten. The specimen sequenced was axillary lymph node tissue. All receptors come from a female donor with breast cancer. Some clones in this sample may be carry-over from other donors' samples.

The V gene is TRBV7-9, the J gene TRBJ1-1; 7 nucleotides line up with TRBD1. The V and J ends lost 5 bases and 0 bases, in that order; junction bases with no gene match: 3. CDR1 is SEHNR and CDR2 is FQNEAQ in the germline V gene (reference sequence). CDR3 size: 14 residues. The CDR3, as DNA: TGTGCCAGCAGCATAGGGGGCATGAACACTGAAGCTTTCTTT. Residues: CASSIGGMNTEAFF.

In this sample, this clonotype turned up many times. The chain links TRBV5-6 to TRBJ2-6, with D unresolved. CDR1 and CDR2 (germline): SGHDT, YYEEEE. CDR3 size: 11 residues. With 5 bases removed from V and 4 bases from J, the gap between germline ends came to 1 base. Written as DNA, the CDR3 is TGTGCCAGCAGGGGGGCCAACGTCCTGACTTTC. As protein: CASRGANVLTF.

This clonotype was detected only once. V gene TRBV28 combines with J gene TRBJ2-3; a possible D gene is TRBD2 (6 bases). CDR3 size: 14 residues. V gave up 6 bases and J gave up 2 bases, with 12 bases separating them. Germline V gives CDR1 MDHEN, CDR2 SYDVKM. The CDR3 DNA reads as TGTGCCAGCAGGACCCAGGGACTCACAGATACGCAGTATTTT. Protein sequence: CASRTQGLTDTQYF. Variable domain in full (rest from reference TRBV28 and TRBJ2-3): DVKVTQSSRYLVKRTGEKVFLECVQDMDHENMFWYRQDPGLGLRLIYFSYDVKMKEKGDIPEGYSVSREKKERFSLILESASTNQTSMYLCASRTQGLTDTQYFGPGTRLTVL.

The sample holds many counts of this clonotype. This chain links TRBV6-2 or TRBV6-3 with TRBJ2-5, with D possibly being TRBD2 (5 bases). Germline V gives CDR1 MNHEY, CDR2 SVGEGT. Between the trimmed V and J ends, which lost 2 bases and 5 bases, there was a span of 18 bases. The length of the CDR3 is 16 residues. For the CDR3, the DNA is TGTGCCAGCAGTTACACCGGGCCTCGGGGATGGGAGACCCAGTACTTC. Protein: CASSYTGPRGWETQYF.

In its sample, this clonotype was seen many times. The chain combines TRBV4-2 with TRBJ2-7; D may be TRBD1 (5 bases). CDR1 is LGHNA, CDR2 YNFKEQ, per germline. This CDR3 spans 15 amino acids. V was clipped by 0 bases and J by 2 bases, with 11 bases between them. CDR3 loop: CASSQDFLGAYEQYF. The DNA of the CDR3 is TGTGCCAGCAGCCAAGATTTCCTAGGGGCCTACGAGCAGTACTTC.

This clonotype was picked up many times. CDR3 in DNA: TGTGCCATCAGTGAGTGGGGCAGCACTGGCACAGATACGCAGTATTTT. Translating it yields CAISEWGSTGTDTQYF. This chain links TRBV10-3 with TRBJ2-3; D is perhaps TRBD1 (5 bases). Germline lookup yields CDR1 ENHRY and CDR2 SYGVKD. The CDR3 extends over 16 amino acids. Between the trimmed V and J ends, which lost 1 base and 1 base, there was a span of 12 bases.

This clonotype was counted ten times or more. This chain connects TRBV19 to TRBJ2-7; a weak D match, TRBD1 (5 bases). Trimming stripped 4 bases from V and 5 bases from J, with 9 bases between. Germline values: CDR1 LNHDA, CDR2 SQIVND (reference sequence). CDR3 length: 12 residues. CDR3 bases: TGTGCCAGTAGTAGCTGGGGCAACGAGCAGTACTTC. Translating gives CASSSWGNEQYF.

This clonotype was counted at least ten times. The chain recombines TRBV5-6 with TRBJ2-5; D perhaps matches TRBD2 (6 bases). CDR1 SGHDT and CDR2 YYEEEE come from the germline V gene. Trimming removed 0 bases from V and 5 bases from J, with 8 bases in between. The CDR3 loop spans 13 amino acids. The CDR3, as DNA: TGTGCCAGCAGCTTGGATGGGGGGGAGACCCAGTACTTC. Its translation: CASSLDGGETQYF.

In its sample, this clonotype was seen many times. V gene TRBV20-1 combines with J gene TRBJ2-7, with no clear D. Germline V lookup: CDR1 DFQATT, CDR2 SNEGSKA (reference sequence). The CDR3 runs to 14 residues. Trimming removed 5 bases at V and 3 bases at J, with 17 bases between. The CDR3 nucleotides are TGCAGTGCTTCCAACACCAATGGGTACTACGAGCAGTACTTC. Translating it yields CSASNTNGYYEQYF.

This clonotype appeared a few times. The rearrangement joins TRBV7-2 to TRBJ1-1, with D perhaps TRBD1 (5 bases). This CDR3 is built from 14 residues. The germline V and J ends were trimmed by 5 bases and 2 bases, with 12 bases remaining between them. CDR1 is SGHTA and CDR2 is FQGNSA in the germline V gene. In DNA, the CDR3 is TGTGCCAGCAGCGTCGGACGGGGCAACACTGAAGCTTTCTTT. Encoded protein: CASSVGRGNTEAFF.

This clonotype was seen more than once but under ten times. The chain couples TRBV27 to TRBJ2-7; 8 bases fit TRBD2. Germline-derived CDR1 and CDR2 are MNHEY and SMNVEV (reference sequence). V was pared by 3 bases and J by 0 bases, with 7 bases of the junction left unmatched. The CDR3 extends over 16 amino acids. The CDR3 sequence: CASSFTLADSSYEQYF. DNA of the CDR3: TGTGCCAGCAGTTTTACACTAGCGGATAGCTCCTACGAGCAGTACTTC.

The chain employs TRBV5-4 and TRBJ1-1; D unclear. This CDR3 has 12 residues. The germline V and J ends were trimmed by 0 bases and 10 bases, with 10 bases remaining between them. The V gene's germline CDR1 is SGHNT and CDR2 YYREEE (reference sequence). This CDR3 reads CASSLDRGLAFF. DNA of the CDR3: TGTGCCAGCAGCTTGGATCGAGGGCTAGCTTTCTTT.

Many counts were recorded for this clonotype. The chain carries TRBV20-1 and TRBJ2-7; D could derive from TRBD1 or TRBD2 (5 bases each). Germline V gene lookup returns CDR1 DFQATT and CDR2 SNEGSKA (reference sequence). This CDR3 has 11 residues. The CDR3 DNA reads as TGCAGAGTGGGGGTGAGCTACGAGCAGTACTTC. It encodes CRVGVSYEQYF.

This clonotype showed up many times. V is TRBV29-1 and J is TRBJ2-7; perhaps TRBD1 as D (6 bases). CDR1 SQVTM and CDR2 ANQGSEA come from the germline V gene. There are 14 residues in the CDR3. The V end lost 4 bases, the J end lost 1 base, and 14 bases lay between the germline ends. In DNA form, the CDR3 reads TGCAGCGTTGTTTCCCCAAGGGGGTCCTACGAGCAGTACTTC. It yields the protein CSVVSPRGSYEQYF.

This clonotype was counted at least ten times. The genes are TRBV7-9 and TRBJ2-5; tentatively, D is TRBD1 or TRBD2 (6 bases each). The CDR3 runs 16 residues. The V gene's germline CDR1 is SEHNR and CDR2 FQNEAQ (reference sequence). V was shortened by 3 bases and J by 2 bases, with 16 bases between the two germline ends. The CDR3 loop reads CASSLRGAGKQETQYF. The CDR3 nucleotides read TGTGCCAGCAGCTTGAGGGGGGCAGGTAAACAAGAGACCCAGTACTTC.

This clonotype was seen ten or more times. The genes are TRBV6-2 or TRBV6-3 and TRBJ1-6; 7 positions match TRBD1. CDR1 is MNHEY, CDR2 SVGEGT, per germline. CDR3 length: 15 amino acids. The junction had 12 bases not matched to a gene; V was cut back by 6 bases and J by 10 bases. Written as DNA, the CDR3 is TGTGCCAGCAGGCTTGATGGACAGGTCTCCTCACCCCTCCACTTT. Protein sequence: CASRLDGQVSSPLHF.

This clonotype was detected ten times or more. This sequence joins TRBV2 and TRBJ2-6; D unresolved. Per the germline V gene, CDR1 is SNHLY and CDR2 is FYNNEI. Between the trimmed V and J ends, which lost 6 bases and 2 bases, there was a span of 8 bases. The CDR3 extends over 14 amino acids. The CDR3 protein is CASSTSAGANVLTF. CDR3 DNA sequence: TGTGCCAGCAGCACATCCGCTGGGGCCAACGTCCTGACTTTC.

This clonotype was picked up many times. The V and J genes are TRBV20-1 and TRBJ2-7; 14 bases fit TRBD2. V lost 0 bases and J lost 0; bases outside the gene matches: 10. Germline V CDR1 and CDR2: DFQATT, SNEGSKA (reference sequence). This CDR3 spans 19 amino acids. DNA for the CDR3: TGCAGTGCTAGAGACCTAAAGGGACTAGCGGGAGCATACTCCTACGAGCAGTACTTC. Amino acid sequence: CSARDLKGLAGAYSYEQYF.

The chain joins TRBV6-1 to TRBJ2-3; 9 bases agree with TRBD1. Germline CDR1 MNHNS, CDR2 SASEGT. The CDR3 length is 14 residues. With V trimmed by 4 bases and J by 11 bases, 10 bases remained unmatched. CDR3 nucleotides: TGTGCCAGCAGTGTTACGGGACAGGGCTATGAGCAGTATTTT. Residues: CASSVTGQGYEQYF.

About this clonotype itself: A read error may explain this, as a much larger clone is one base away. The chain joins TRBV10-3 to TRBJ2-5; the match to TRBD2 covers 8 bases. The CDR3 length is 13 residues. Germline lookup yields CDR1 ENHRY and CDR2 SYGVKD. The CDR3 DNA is TGTGCCACCTCTAGCGGGCTCCAAGAGACCCTGTACTTC. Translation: CATSSGLQETLYF.

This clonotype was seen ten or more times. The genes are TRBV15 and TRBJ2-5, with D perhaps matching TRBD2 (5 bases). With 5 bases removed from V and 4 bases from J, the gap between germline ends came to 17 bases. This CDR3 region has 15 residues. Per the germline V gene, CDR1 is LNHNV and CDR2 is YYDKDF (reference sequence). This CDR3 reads CATSPQKGGGETQYF. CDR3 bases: TGTGCCACCAGCCCTCAAAAGGGTGGAGGAGAGACCCAGTACTTC.

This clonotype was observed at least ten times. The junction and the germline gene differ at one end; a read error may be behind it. The CDR3 here is CASRPAGGPSHEQYF. In DNA, the CDR3 is TGTGCCAGCAGGCCAGCGGGAGGGCCCTCCCACGAGCAGTACTTC. The chain carries TRBV6-5 and TRBJ2-7, with 10 nucleotides matching TRBD2. Germline V CDR1 and CDR2: MNHEY, SVGAGI. CDR3 size: 15 residues.

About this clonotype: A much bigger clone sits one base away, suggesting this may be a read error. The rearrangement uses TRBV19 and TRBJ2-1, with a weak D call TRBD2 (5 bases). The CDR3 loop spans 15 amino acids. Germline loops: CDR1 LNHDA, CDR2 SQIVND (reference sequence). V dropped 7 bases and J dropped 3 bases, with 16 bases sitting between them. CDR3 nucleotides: TGTGCCAGTACAGGCGAGAGGGTAGACTACAATGAGCAGTTCTTC. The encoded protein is CASTGERVDYNEQFF.

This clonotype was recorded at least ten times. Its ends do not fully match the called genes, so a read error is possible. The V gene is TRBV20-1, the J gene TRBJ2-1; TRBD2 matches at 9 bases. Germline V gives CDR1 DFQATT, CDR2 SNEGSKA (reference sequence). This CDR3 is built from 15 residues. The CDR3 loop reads CSARERGARAIGQFF. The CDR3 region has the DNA TGCAGTGCGAGAGAGCGGGGGGCGCGAGCTATCGGGCAGTTCTTC.

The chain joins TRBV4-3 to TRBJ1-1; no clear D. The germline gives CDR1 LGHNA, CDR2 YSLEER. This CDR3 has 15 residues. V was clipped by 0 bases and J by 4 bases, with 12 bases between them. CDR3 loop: CASSQDRWASTEAFF. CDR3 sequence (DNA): TGCGCCAGCAGCCAAGATCGGTGGGCATCCACTGAAGCTTTCTTT.

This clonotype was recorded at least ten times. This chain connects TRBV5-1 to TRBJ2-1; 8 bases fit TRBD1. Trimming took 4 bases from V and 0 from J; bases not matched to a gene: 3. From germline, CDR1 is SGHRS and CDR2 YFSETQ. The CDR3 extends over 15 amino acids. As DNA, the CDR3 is TGCGCCAGCAGCGCCACAGGGGGCTCCTACAATGAGCAGTTCTTC. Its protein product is CASSATGGSYNEQFF.

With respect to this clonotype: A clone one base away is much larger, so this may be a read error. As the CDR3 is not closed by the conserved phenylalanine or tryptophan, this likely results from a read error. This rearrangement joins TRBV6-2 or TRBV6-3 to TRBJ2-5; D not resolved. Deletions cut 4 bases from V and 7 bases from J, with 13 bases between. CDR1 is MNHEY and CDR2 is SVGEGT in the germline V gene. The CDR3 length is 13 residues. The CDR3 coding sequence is TGTGCCAGCAGTTCGGCTGGGCCAGCGACCCAGTACGTC. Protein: CASSSAGPATQYV.

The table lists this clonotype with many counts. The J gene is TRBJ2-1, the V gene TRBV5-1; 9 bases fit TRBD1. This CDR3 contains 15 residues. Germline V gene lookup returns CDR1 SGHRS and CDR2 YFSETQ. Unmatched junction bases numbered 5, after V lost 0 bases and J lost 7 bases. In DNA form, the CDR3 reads TGCGCCAGCAGCTTGGTAGTGACAGGGGGGAATGAGCAGTTCTTC. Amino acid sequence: CASSLVVTGGNEQFF. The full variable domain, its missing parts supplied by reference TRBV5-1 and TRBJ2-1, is KAGVTQTPRYLIKTRGQQVTLSCSPISGHRSVSWYQQTPGQGLQFLFEYFSETQRNKGNFPGRFSGRQFSNSRSEMNVSTLELGDSALYLCASSLVVTGGNEQFFGPGTRLTVL.